These 9 T cell receptor beta chains came from one sample sequenced in a study of T cell responses to AZD1222 COVID-19 vaccine (dated by TCRdb to the early 2020s). The sample's time point label, decoded: baseline before first vaccination. The library was obtained by the immunoSEQ multiplex PCR assay. The table comes from immuneACCESS by way of TCRdb, which keeps in-frame sequences with V and J called. Part of the clones is missing from these tables; in studies checked, under half for an unresolved V gene and the rest for unknown reasons. The table for this sample lists 150,000 to 180,000 clones; roughly 90% of them were counted only once. Approximately 17% of the sample lies in the top ten. Sequenced here: peripheral blood, sampled on day 0 of AZD1222 vaccination. Receptor source: an adult in good health.

The J gene is TRBJ2-4, the V gene TRBV9; D might be TRBD2 (5 bases). Germline lookup yields CDR1 SGDLS and CDR2 YYNGEE. The CDR3 contains 14 residues. V lost 4 bases to trimming and J lost 7 bases, with 15 bases between them. CDR3 DNA: TGTGCCAGCAGCCCGCGGACTCGACCCAACATTCAGTACTTC. Amino acid sequence: CASSPRTRPNIQYF.

The rearrangement joins TRBV27 to TRBJ1-6, with a weak D call TRBD1 (5 bases). Trimming took 7 bases from V and 7 from J, leaving 17 bases between them. Per the germline V gene, CDR1 is MNHEY and CDR2 is SMNVEV (reference sequence). This CDR3 has 15 residues. The CDR3 here is CASKTPGLGNSPLHF. Here the CDR3 DNA reads TGTGCCAGCAAAACCCCGGGGCTGGGGAATTCACCCCTCCACTTT.

V gene TRBV3-1 (or the pseudogene TRBV3-2) combines with J gene TRBJ1-2; tentative D call: TRBD1 (6 bases). Germline lookup yields CDR1 LGHDT and CDR2 YNNKEL (reference sequence). The V and J ends lost 0 bases and 2 bases respectively, with 10 bases between them. The CDR3 sequence is 15 residues long. The CDR3: CASSQDRGNNYGYTF. The CDR3 coding sequence is TGTGCCAGCAGCCAAGATAGGGGGAACAACTATGGCTACACCTTC.

V and J are TRBV27 and TRBJ2-1; 7 nucleotides align to TRBD1. J was trimmed by 6 bases and V by 2 bases; bases with no gene match: 4. CDR1 is MNHEY and CDR2 is SMNVEV in the germline V gene (reference sequence). This CDR3 spans 14 amino acids. The CDR3, as DNA: TGTGCCAGCAGTTTACAGGGGGAAGGCAATGAGCAGTTCTTC. Its protein product is CASSLQGEGNEQFF.

This sequence joins TRBV3-1 (or the pseudogene TRBV3-2) and TRBJ2-2; D not resolved. The germline V gene encodes CDR1 LGHDT and CDR2 YNNKEL (reference sequence). CDR3 length equals 13 residues. V was cut by 3 bases and J by 5 bases, with 7 bases left in between. The CDR3 sequence: CASSHLRTGELFF. CDR3 DNA: TGTGCCAGCAGCCACCTTCGGACCGGGGAGCTGTTTTTT.

This chain uses TRBV13 with TRBJ2-3; D ambiguous. Germline lookup yields CDR1 PRHDT and CDR2 FYEKMQ (reference sequence). V was shortened by 5 bases and J by 1 base, with 7 bases between the two germline ends. The CDR3 extends over 13 amino acids. The CDR3 region is CASSLRGTDTQYF. Here the CDR3 DNA reads TGTGCCAGCAGCCTCCGGGGCACAGATACGCAGTATTTT.

The chain has TRBV6-2 or TRBV6-3 and TRBJ1-3; possible D gene TRBD1, 5 bases. This CDR3 has 16 amino acids. Deletions cut 0 bases from V and 0 bases from J, with 9 bases between. Per the germline V gene, CDR1 is MNHEY and CDR2 is SVGEGT. The CDR3 DNA is TGTGCCAGCAGTTACTCGCGGGACTACTCTGGAAACACCATATATTTT. This translates into CASSYSRDYSGNTIYF.

The chain combines TRBV4-1 with TRBJ2-7; 8 positions match TRBD1. Per germline, CDR1 MGHRA and CDR2 YSYEKL. Unmatched junction bases numbered 9, after V lost 5 bases and J lost 3 bases. There are 15 residues in the CDR3. The CDR3 here is CASSFAGQGVYEQYF. The CDR3 DNA reads TGCGCCAGCAGCTTCGCTGGACAGGGAGTCTACGAGCAGTACTTC.

Comment on this clone: This CDR3 is also generated by other DNA sequences in the sample. CDR3 coding DNA: TGTGCCAGCAGCGTAGTAGGCCGAAGCTCTGGAAACACCATATATTTT. This encodes CASSVVGRSSGNTIYF. V is TRBV9 and J is TRBJ1-3, with unresolved D. CDR1 and CDR2 (germline): SGDLS, YYNGEE. V was cut by 0 bases and J by 0 bases, with 10 bases left in between. There are 16 residues in the CDR3.